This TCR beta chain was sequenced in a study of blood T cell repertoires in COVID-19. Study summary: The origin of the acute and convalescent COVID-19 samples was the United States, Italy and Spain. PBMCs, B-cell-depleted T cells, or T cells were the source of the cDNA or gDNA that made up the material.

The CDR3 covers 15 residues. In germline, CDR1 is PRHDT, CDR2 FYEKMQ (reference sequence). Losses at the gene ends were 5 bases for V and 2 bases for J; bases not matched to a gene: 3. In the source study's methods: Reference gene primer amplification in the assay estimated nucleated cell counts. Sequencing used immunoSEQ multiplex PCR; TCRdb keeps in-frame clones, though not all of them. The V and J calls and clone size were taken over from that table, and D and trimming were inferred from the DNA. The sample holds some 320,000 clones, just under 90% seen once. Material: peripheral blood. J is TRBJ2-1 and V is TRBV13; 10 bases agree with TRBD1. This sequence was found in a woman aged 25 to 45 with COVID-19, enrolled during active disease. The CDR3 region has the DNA TGTGCCAGCAGCCCCGGGACAGGGGCCTACAATGAGCAGTTCTTC. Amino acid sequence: CASSPGTGAYNEQFF.